This record covers a single T cell receptor beta chain. Its antigen is still unknown. This entry belongs to a study of T cell clonotyping in hematopoietic cell transplantation. Time point meaning: recipient sample about 28 days before transplant, after cytoreduction. The study's findings and limits: Pathologically expanded recipient clonotypes increased progressively from day 30 to day 180 as diversity fell.

CDR3 length equals 13 residues. Trimming left V 6 bases short and J 4 bases short, with 13 bases between. The germline V gene has CDR1 SGHRS and CDR2 YFSETQ. Assay used: immunoSEQ multiplex PCR; TCRdb lists only in-frame clones, some missing. Among tens of thousands of clones, about four fifths were seen once, and the ten largest hold 4% to 5.5%. The chain links TRBV5-1 to TRBJ1-2; D might be TRBD1 (5 bases). Sequences were derived from peripheral blood mononuclear cells, sampled before stem cell transplant. This sequence was found in a man between 60 and 75 years old with myelodysplastic syndrome. Some clones in this sample may be carry-over from other donors' samples. The DNA of the CDR3 is TGCGCCAGCAATGGGGGTGGCAGCTATGGCTACACCTTC. Its protein product is CASNGGGSYGYTF.